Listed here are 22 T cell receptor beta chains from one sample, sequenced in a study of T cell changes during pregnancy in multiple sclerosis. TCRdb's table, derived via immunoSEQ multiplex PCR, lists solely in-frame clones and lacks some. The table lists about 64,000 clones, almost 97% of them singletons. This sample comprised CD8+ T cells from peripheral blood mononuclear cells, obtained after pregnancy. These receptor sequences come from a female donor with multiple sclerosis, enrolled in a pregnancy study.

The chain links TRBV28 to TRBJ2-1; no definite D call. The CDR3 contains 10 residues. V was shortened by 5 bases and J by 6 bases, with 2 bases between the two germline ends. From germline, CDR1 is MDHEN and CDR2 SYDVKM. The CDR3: CASSLNEQFF. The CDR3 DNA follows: TGTGCCAGCAGTCTCAATGAGCAGTTCTTC.

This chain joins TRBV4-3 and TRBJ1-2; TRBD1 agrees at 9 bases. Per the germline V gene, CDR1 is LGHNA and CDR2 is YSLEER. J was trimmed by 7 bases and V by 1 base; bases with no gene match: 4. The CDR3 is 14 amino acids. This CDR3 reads CASSQAGQGFGYTF. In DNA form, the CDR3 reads TGCGCCAGCAGCCAAGCCGGACAGGGGTTTGGCTACACCTTC.

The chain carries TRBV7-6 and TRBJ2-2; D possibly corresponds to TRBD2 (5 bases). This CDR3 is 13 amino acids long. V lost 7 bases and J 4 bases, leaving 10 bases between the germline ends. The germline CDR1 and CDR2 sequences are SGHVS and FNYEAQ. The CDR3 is CASTAGVTGELFF. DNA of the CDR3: TGTGCCAGCACTGCCGGGGTCACCGGGGAGCTGTTTTTT.

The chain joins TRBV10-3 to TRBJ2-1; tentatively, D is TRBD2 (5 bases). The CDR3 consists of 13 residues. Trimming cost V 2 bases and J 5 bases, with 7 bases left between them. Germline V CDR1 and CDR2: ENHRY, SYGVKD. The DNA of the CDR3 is TGTGCCATCAGTGAGGGACTTAACAATGAGCAGTTCTTC. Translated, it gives CAISEGLNNEQFF.

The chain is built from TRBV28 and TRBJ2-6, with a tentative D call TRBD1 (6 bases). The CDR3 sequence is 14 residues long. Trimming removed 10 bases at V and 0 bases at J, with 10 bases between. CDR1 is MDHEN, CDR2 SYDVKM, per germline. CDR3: CAIDRSSGANVLTF. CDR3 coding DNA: TGTGCCATCGACAGGAGCTCTGGGGCCAACGTCCTGACTTTC. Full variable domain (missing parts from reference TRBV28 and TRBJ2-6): DVKVTQSSRYLVKRTGEKVFLECVQDMDHENMFWYRQDPGLGLRLIYFSYDVKMKEKGDIPEGYSVSREKKERFSLILESASTNQTSMYLCAIDRSSGANVLTFGAGSRLTVL.

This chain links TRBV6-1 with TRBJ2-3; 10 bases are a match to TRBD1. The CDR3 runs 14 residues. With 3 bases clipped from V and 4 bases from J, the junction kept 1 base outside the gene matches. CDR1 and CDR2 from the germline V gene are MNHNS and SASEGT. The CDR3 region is CASSEGTGADTQYF. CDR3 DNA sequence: TGTGCCAGCAGTGAGGGGACAGGGGCAGATACGCAGTATTTT.

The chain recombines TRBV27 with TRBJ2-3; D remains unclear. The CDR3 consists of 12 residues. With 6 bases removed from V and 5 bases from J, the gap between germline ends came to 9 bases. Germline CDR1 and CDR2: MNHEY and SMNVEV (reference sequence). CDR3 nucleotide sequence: TGTGCCAGCAGGAGTTCTAGAGATACGCAGTATTTT. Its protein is CASRSSRDTQYF.

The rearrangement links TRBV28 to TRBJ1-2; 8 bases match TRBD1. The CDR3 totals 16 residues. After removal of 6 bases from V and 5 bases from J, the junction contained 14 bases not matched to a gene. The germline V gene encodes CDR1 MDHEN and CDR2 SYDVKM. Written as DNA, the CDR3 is TGTGCCAGCAGATCCCCCACAGGGGGAAGAAGGTATGGCTACACCTTC. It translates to CASRSPTGGRRYGYTF.

CDR3 in DNA: TGTGCCAGCAGCGCCGTTGCAGGGGACTACAATGAGCAGTTCTTC. It yields the protein CASSAVAGDYNEQFF. This chain uses TRBV11-1 with TRBJ2-1, with D possibly TRBD1 on 6 matching bases. The CDR3 runs 15 residues. V lost 5 bases and J 3 bases, leaving 14 bases between the germline ends. The V gene's germline CDR1 is SGHAT and CDR2 FQDESV (reference sequence).

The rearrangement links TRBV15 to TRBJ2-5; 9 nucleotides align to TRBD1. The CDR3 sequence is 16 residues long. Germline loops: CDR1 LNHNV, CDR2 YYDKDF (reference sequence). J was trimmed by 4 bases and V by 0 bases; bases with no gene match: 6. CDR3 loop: CATSRDRQGGRETQYF. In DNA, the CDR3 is TGTGCCACCAGCAGAGATCGACAGGGGGGGCGAGAGACCCAGTACTTC. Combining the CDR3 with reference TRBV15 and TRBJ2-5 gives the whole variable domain DAMVIQNPRYQVTQFGKPVTLSCSQTLNHNVMYWYQQKSSQAPKLLFHYYDKDFNNEADTPDNFQSRRPNTSFCFLDIRSPGLGDTAMYLCATSRDRQGGRETQYFGPGTRLLVL.

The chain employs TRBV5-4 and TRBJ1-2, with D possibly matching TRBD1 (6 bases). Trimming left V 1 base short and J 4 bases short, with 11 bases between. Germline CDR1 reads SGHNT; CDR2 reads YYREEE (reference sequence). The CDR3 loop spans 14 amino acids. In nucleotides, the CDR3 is TGTGCCAGCAGCTTGCGGGGGGCAGGCTATGGCTACACCTTC. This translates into CASSLRGAGYGYTF.

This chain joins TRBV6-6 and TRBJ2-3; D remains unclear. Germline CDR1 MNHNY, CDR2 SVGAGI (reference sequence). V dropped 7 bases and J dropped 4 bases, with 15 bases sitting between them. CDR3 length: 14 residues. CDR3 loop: CASTLTSSADTQYF. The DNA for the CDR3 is TGTGCCAGCACTCTAACGAGTAGTGCAGATACGCAGTATTTT.

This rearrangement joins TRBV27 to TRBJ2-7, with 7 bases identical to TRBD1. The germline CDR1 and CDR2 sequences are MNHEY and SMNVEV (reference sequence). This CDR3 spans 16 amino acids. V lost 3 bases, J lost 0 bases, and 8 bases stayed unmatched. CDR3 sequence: CASSFSTGRSSYEQYF. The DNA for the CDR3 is TGTGCCAGCAGTTTTTCGACAGGGAGAAGCTCCTACGAGCAGTACTTC.

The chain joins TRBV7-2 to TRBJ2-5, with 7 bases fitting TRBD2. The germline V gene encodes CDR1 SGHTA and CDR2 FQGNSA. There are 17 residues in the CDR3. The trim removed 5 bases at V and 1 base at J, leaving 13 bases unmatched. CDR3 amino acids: CASSPSLPSGGQETQYF. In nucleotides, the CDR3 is TGTGCCAGCAGCCCATCGCTACCTAGCGGAGGCCAAGAGACCCAGTACTTC.

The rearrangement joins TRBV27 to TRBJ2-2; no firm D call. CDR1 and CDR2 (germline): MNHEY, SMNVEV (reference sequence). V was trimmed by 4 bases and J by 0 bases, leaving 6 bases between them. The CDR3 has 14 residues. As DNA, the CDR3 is TGTGCCAGCAGTTCAGTGTCGAACACCGGGGAGCTGTTTTTT. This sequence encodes CASSSVSNTGELFF.

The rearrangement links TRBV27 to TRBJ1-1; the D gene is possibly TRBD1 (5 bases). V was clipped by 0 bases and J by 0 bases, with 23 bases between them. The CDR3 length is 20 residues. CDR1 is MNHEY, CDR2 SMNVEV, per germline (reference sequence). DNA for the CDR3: TGTGCCAGCAGTTTATCGATTTTTTTCCTAGGGGAGGGGATGAACACTGAAGCTTTCTTT. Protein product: CASSLSIFFLGEGMNTEAFF.

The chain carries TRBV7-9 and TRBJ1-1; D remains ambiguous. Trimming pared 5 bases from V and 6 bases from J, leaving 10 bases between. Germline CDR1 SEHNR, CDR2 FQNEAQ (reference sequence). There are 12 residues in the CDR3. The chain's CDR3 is CASSPGAAEAFF. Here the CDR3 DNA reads TGTGCCAGCAGCCCAGGCGCAGCTGAAGCTTTCTTT.

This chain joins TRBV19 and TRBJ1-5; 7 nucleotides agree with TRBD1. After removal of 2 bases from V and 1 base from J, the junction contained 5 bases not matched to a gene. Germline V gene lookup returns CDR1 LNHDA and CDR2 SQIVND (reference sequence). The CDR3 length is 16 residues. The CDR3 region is CASSIWQGVSNQPQHF. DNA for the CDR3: TGTGCCAGTAGTATATGGCAGGGGGTCAGCAATCAGCCCCAGCATTTT.

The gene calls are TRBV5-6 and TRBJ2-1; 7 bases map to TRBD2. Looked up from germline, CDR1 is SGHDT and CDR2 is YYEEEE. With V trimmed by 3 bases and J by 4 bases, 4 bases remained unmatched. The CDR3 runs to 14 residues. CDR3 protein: CASSSSGKYNEQFF. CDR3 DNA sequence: TGTGCCAGCAGCTCTAGCGGAAAGTACAATGAGCAGTTCTTC. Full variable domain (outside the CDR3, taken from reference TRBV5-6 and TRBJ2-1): DAGVTQSPTHLIKTRGQQVTLRCSPKSGHDTVSWYQQALGQGPQFIFQYYEEEERQRGNFPDRFSGHQFPNYSSELNVNALLLGDSALYLCASSSSGKYNEQFFGPGTRLTVL.

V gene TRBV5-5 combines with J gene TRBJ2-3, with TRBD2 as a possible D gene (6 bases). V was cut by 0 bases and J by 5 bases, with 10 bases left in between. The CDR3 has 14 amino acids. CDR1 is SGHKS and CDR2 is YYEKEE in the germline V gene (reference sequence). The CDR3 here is CASSLASGGDTQYF. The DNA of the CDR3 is TGTGCCAGCAGCTTGGCCTCCGGGGGAGATACGCAGTATTTT.

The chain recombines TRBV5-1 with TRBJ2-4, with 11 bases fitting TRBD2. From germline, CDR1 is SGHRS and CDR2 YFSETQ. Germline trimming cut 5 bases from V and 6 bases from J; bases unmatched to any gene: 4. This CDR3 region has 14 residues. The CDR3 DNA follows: TGCGCCAGCAGGCCAGGGACTAGCGGAAACATTCAGTACTTC. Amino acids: CASRPGTSGNIQYF. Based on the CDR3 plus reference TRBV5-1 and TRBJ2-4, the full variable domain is KAGVTQTPRYLIKTRGQQVTLSCSPISGHRSVSWYQQTPGQGLQFLFEYFSETQRNKGNFPGRFSGRQFSNSRSEMNVSTLELGDSALYLCASRPGTSGNIQYFGAGTRLSVL.

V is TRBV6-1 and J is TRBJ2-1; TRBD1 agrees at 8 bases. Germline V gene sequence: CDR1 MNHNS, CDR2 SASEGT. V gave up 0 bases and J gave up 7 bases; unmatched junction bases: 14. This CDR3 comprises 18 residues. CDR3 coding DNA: TGTGCCAGCAGTGAAGCGCTTGGGCTCCGGGACAGGAAAAATGAGCAGTTCTTC. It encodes CASSEALGLRDRKNEQFF.